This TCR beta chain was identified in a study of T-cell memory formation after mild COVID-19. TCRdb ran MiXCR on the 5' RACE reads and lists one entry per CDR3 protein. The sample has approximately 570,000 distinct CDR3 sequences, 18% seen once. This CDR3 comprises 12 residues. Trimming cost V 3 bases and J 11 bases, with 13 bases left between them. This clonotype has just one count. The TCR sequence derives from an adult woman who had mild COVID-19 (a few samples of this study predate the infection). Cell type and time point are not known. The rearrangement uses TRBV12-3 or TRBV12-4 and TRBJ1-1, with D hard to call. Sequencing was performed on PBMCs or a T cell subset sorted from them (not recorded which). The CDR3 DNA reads TGTGCCAGCAGTTTTCCGGGCTCTGGGGCTTTCTTT. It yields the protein CASSFPGSGAFF.